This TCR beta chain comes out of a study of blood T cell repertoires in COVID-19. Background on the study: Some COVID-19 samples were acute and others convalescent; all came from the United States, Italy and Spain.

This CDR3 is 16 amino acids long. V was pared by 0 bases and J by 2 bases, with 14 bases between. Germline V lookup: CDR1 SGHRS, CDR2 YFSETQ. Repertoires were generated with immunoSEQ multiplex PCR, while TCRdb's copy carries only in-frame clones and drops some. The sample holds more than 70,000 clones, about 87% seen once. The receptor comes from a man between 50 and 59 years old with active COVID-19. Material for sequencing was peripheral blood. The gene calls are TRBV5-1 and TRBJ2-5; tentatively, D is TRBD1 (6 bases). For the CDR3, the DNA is TGCGCCAGCAGCTTGGAAACAGGGTCATATCAAGAGACCCAGTACTTC. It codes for CASSLETGSYQETQYF.